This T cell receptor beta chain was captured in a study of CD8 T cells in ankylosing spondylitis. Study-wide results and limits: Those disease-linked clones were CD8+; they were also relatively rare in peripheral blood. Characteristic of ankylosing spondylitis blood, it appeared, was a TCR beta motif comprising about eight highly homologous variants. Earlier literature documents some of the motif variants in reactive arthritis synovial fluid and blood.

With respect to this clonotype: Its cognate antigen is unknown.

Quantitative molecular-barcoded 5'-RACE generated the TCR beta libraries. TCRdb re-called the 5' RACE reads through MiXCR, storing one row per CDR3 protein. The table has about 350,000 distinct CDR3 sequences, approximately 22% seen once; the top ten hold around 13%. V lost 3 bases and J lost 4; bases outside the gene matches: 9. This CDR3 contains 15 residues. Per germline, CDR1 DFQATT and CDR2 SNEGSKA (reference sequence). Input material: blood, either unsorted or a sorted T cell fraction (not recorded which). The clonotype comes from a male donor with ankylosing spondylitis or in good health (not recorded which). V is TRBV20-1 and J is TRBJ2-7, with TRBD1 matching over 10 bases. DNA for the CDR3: TGCAGTGCTAGGAAAGACAGGGGGCCCCTGTACGAGCAGTACTTC. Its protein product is CSARKDRGPLYEQYF.